This T cell receptor (beta chain) was recorded in a study of blood T cell repertoires in COVID-19. Overall study context: Whether acute or convalescent, the COVID-19 samples came from the United States, Italy and Spain. T cells, B-cell-depleted T cells, or PBMCs supplied cDNA or gDNA.

As originally analysed: Using reference gene primer amplification, nucleated cell counts were estimated. The repertoire was sequenced with immunoSEQ multiplex PCR; TCRdb's copy has only in-frame clones and lacks some. From that table come the V and J calls and clone size; the DNA was used to work out D and trimming. The sample includes roughly 200,000 clones, 82% of them seen just once. Participant age was roughly 18 to 95 years, and participants resided in roughly 24 US areas. Per germline, CDR1 LNHDA and CDR2 SQIVND (reference sequence). V gave up 0 bases and J gave up 6 bases, with 9 bases separating them. The CDR3 contains 13 residues.

The TCR comes from a middle-aged man who had recovered from COVID-19. The chain joins TRBV19 to TRBJ2-7; no reliable D call. Sequenced material: PBMCs or T cells enriched from blood (not recorded which). The CDR3 reads CASSIDLASEQYF. CDR3 sequence (DNA): TGTGCCAGTAGTATAGATTTAGCTTCCGAGCAGTACTTC.